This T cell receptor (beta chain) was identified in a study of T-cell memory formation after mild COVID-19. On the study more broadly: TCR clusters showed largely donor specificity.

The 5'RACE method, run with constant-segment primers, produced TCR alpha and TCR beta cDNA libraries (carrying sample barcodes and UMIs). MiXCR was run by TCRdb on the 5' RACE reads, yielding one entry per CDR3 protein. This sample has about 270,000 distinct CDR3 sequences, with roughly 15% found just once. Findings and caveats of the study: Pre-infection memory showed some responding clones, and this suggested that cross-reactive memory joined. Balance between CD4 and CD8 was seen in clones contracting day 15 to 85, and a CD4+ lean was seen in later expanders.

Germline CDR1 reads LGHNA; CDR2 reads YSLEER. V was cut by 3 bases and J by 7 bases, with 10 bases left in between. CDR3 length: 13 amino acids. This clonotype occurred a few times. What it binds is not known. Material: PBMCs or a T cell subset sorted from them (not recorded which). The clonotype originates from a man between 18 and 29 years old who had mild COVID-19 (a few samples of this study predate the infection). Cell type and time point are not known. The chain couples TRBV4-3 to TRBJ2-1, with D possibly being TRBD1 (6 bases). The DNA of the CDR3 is TGCGCCAGCAGCCACAGGGGTATGAATGAGCAGTTCTTC. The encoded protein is CASSHRGMNEQFF.